This is a list of T cell receptor beta chains from one sample in a study of cytomegalovirus exposure and HLA in healthy donors. TCRdb keeps only in-frame clones here, not all; method: immunoSEQ multiplex PCR. The profile shows about 150,000 clones, approximately 84% of them singletons. The source material was PBMCs. Receptors originate from a young man in good health and CMV-seropositive. Both conserved end residues are trimmed from each CDR3. Fields, in order: D gene, V gene, J gene, CDR3 protein. The D gene is left open where the match is weak.

.	TRBV5-1	TRBJ1-5	ASSPGEGGIQPQH
TRBD1	TRBV11-3	TRBJ1-2	ASSPRTGGEVAYGYT
.	TRBV10-2	TRBJ1-5	ASSEQGVWQPQH
TRBD2	TRBV19	TRBJ2-2	ASKRGGTGELF
.	TRBV27	TRBJ2-7	ASSLMDSSSYEQY
.	TRBV7-9	TRBJ1-2	ASSPALRGYGYT
TRBD1	TRBV10-2	TRBJ1-2	ASSEGTGTYGYT
TRBD2	TRBV5-1	TRBJ2-3	ASNPLAGALDNTDTQY
TRBD1	TRBV6-5	TRBJ2-7	ASSPTGAHEQY
.	TRBV19	TRBJ2-7	ASSIGGNEQY
.	TRBV29-1	TRBJ2-7	SVGGDISYEQY
.	TRBV7-2	TRBJ2-1	ASSLAGADNSNEQF
.	TRBV5-6	TRBJ2-2	ASSLAWGPYTTGELF
TRBD2	TRBV5-6	TRBJ2-1	ASNKREGYNEQF
.	TRBV7-8	TRBJ2-5	ASSSIPGQKETQY
.	TRBV7-9	TRBJ2-5	ASKAGSQETQY
.	TRBV7-7	TRBJ2-2	ASSSSGRGTGELF
.	TRBV27	TRBJ1-1	ASSLSSRGNTEAF
TRBD1	TRBV7-9	TRBJ2-7	ASSLGDRRSYEQY
TRBD1	TRBV2	TRBJ2-3	ASLPRGTGFTDTQY
.	TRBV18	TRBJ1-2	ASSPVQGSSYGYT
.	TRBV4-3	TRBJ1-2	ASSPGHWDYGYT
TRBD1	TRBV7-9	TRBJ2-7	ASSQTGGYEQY
.	TRBV4-1	TRBJ2-3	ASSQDRQSTDTQY
TRBD1	TRBV10-2	TRBJ2-1	ASSGTGIEQF
TRBD1	TRBV6-1	TRBJ1-2	ASSSQGAYGYT
.	TRBV7-3	TRBJ1-1	ASSAVRGGTEAF
.	TRBV27	TRBJ2-1	ASSLTGTKAVEQF
.	TRBV5-4	TRBJ2-1	ASSLGQTYNEQF
.	TRBV7-8	TRBJ2-7	ASSSFYEQY
.	TRBV5-1	TRBJ2-1	ASSFQGGLDNEQF